A single sample is the source of the 7 T cell receptor beta chains below, sequenced in a study of T cells in Graves' hyperthyroidism and ophthalmopathy. Amplification targeted TCR beta CDR3 regions from RNA transcripts. The primer set for the first-round RT-PCR of the TCR CDR3 was HTBI. TCRdb itself ran the multiplex PCR reads through MiXCR, one entry per CDR3 protein. This sample has 500,000 to 650,000 distinct CDR3 sequences, with around 13% found just once. The sequenced sample was blood. The receptors originated from a woman in her thirties or forties with Graves' hyperthyroidism.

This clonotype was picked up many times. The J gene is TRBJ1-1, the V gene TRBV3-1; perhaps TRBD1 as D (5 bases). The germline V gene has CDR1 LGHDT and CDR2 YNNKEL (reference sequence). This CDR3 comprises 15 residues. The V gene lost 1 base and the J gene lost 6 bases, with 15 bases spanning the gap. As DNA, the CDR3 is TGTGCCAGCAGCCAAGGAGGGGCGCAGAGGGCTGAAGCTTTCTTT. It translates to CASSQGGAQRAEAFF.

This clonotype was picked up many times. The chain has TRBV28 and TRBJ2-4; a possible D gene is TRBD1 (5 bases). The CDR3 is 14 residues long. Germline assignment: CDR1 MDHEN and CDR2 SYDVKM. The V and J ends lost 3 bases and 2 bases respectively, with 8 bases between them. The CDR3 region is CASSLQGTKNIQYF. The CDR3 nucleotides are TGTGCCAGCAGTTTGCAGGGTACCAAAAACATTCAGTACTTC.

This rearrangement joins TRBV20-1 to TRBJ2-1; 14 bases are shared with TRBD2. The junction had 5 bases not matched to a gene; V was cut back by 1 base and J by 6 bases. Looked up from germline, CDR1 is DFQATT and CDR2 is SNEGSKA (reference sequence). This CDR3 has 16 residues. The CDR3 DNA sequence: TGCAGTGCTAGAGTCGGGACTAGCGGGAGTCCCAATGAGCAGTTCTTC. This codes for CSARVGTSGSPNEQFF.

The chain recombines TRBV6-2 or TRBV6-3 with TRBJ1-2, with D possibly TRBD1 on 5 matching bases. The CDR3 covers 16 residues. The germline CDR1 and CDR2 sequences are MNHEY and SVGEGT. The germline V and J ends were trimmed by 0 bases and 6 bases, with 17 bases remaining between them. CDR3 amino acids: CASSYSSGQYYHGYTF. CDR3 coding DNA: TGTGCCAGCAGTTACTCGTCGGGGCAGTACTACCATGGCTACACCTTC.

Many counts were recorded for this clonotype. V is TRBV11-1 and J is TRBJ2-6; no clear D. V was pared by 3 bases and J by 4 bases, with 10 bases between. The length of the CDR3 is 15 residues. Germline loops: CDR1 SGHAT, CDR2 FQDESV (reference sequence). The DNA of the CDR3 is TGTGCCAGCAGCTTGGGAAGGGCCGGGGCCAACGTCCTGACTTTC. Translated, it gives CASSLGRAGANVLTF.

The sample holds many counts of this clonotype. The chain employs TRBV2 and TRBJ2-5; D might be TRBD1 or TRBD2, each matching 6 bases. The CDR3 extends over 12 amino acids. V was trimmed by 8 bases and J by 7 bases, leaving 14 bases between them. Germline CDR1 and CDR2: SNHLY and FYNNEI. CDR3: CASVGGSVTQYF. CDR3 bases: TGTGCCAGCGTGGGGGGCTCGGTGACCCAGTACTTC.

V is TRBV7-6 and J is TRBJ2-7; D is possibly TRBD1 or TRBD2 (5 bases each). The V gene's germline CDR1 is SGHVS and CDR2 FNYEAQ. CDR3 length: 13 amino acids. Between the trimmed V and J ends, which lost 5 bases and 5 bases, there was a span of 13 bases. The CDR3 sequence is CASSEAGANEQYF. DNA for the CDR3: TGTGCCAGCAGCGAAGCCGGGGCGAACGAGCAGTACTTC.